Given below is one T cell receptor beta chain in context. Its antigen is currently unknown. A read error may account for a junction end that differs from germline. TCR beta CDR3 regions were amplified from RNA. HTBI primers drove first-round RT-PCR of the TCR CDR3. TCRdb reprocessed the multiplex PCR reads via MiXCR and lists one record per CDR3 protein. The data show hundreds of thousands of distinct CDR3 sequences, with 12% to 15% seen just once and roughly a tenth held by the top ten. This sample stems from a study of T cells in Graves' hyperthyroidism and ophthalmopathy. Background on the study: At initial diagnosis, before any treatment had begun, peripheral blood was obtained. Notes on the study in general: Most expanded thyroid clonotypes above 0.001 also appeared in blood.

This CDR3 contains 12 residues. Germline values: CDR1 SNHLY, CDR2 FYNNEI. This receptor was obtained from a young woman with Graves' hyperthyroidism. The sequencing sample was made of blood. The chain combines TRBV2 with TRBJ1-1, with TRBD1 matching over 7 bases. The CDR3 DNA is TGTGCCAGCAGTTTTGACAGGGTAGGAGCTTCCTTT. Protein product: CASSFDRVGASF.